These 30 T cell receptor beta chains originate from one sample sequenced in a study of blood T cells in healthy people across ages. Alongside a J-beta primer mix, a sample-barcoded 5' primer served in a second PCR lasting roughly 7 to 12 cycles. TCRdb itself ran the 5' RACE reads through MiXCR, one entry per CDR3 protein. Among approximately 800,000 distinct CDR3 sequences, around 45% were seen once, and the ten largest hold less than 20%. Material for sequencing was blood. The receptors come from an elderly man in good health.

In regard to this clonotype: No conserved phenylalanine or tryptophan ends this CDR3, so it is likely a read error. This chain connects TRBV5-1 to TRBJ2-5; D ambiguous. This CDR3 has 15 residues. Germline assignment: CDR1 SGHRS and CDR2 YFSETQ. The CDR3 sequence is CANSFVPRAYNEQYL. Here the CDR3 DNA reads TGCGCCAACAGCTTTGTGCCCCGCGCATACAATGAGCAGTACCTC.

This clonotype was found a few times. J is TRBJ2-1 and V is TRBV5-4; D not certain. This CDR3 region has 13 residues. V was cut by 2 bases and J by 6 bases, with 9 bases left in between. Germline CDR1 is SGHNT and CDR2 is YYREEE (reference sequence). CDR3 nucleotides: TGTGCCAGCAGCTTCCCCCCAACCAATGAGCAGTTCTTC. Its translation: CASSFPPTNEQFF.

Points on this clonotype: One end of the junction varies from germline; a read error may be responsible. The chain couples TRBV20-1 to TRBJ2-7, with TRBD1 identical over 7 bases. This CDR3 is built from 13 residues. CDR1 is DFQATT, CDR2 SNEGSKA, per germline (reference sequence). CDR3 DNA sequence: TGCAATGCTTCGGGACAGTTGCCCTACGAGCAGTACTTC. It specifies CNASGQLPYEQYF.

Many counts were recorded for this clonotype. The chain recombines TRBV20-1 with TRBJ2-7; TRBD2 aligns across 8 bases. The CDR3 has 14 amino acids. J lost 7 bases, V lost 6 bases, and 14 bases had no gene match. Germline CDR1 and CDR2: DFQATT and SNEGSKA (reference sequence). CDR3 nucleotides: TGCAGTGCACAATCCCGGGGACTAGTGGGTGAGCAGTACTTC. Its protein product is CSAQSRGLVGEQYF.

J is TRBJ2-3 and V is TRBV11-3, with 9 bases identical to TRBD2. The CDR3 covers 15 residues. Germline CDR1 reads SGHNT; CDR2 reads YENEEA. J lost 8 bases, V lost 3 bases, and 9 bases had no gene match. CDR3: CASSLGLREGGTQYF. In DNA, the CDR3 is TGTGCCAGCAGCTTGGGTCTGCGGGAGGGAGGTACGCAGTATTTT. Combining the CDR3 with reference TRBV11-3 and TRBJ2-3 gives the whole variable domain EAGVVQSPRYKIIEKKQPVAFWCNPISGHNTLYWYLQNLGQGPELLIRYENEEAVDDSQLPKDRFSAERLKGVDSTLKIQPAELGDSAVYLCASSLGLREGGTQYFGPGTRLTVL.

At least ten counts were recorded for this clonotype. The V call is TRBV7-2, the J call TRBJ2-5; no clear D gene. Germline CDR1 reads SGHTA; CDR2 reads FQGNSA. V shed 5 bases and J shed 5 bases, with 6 bases lying between them. This CDR3 region has 11 residues. For the CDR3, the DNA is TGTGCCAGCAGCGGAATGGAGACCCAGTACTTC. Protein product: CASSGMETQYF.

The rearrangement uses TRBV20-1 and TRBJ1-1; no clear D. The CDR3 has 13 residues. Per germline, CDR1 DFQATT and CDR2 SNEGSKA (reference sequence). V lost 6 bases and J 5 bases, leaving 16 bases between the germline ends. Here the CDR3 DNA reads TGCAGTGCCCCGGGGATTGCGGGGACTGAAGCTTTCTTT. Protein product: CSAPGIAGTEAFF.

In its sample, this clonotype was seen many times. This chain joins TRBV12-3 or TRBV12-4 and TRBJ2-7, with D possibly being TRBD2 (6 bases). This CDR3 comprises 13 residues. The V and J ends lost 5 bases and 4 bases respectively, with 12 bases between them. CDR3 bases: TGTGCCAGCAGTGGGGGGTCAGAATACGAGCAGTACTTC. It encodes CASSGGSEYEQYF.

There are a few counts of this clonotype. The chain joins TRBV5-1 to TRBJ2-5; possible D gene TRBD1, 6 bases. With 0 bases removed from V and 4 bases from J, the gap between germline ends came to 16 bases. CDR3 size: 16 residues. Germline CDR1 reads SGHRS; CDR2 reads YFSETQ. The CDR3 sequence is CASSLAGGRGSETQYF. CDR3 in DNA: TGCGCCAGCAGCTTGGCCGGTGGCAGGGGATCAGAGACCCAGTACTTC.

The CDR3 loop is CASSLTGTNQPQHF. CDR3 DNA: TGTGCCAGCAGTTTGACAGGGACCAATCAGCCCCAGCATTTT. The J gene is TRBJ1-5, the V gene TRBV12-3 or TRBV12-4; the match to TRBD1 covers 7 bases. Trimming removed 3 bases from V and 3 bases from J; junction bases left unmatched: 2. The CDR3 length is 14 residues.

The chain couples TRBV12-3 or TRBV12-4 to TRBJ2-1; 7 bases agree with TRBD2. This CDR3 has 13 amino acids. Losses at the gene ends were 7 bases for V and 4 bases for J; bases not matched to a gene: 4. The chain's CDR3 is CASTNSGYNEQFF. CDR3 bases: TGTGCCAGCACCAATAGCGGGTACAATGAGCAGTTCTTC.

The chain uses TRBV15 and TRBJ2-1, with D possibly matching TRBD1 (5 bases). CDR1 is LNHNV and CDR2 is YYDKDF in the germline V gene (reference sequence). The CDR3 extends over 13 amino acids. V was trimmed by 6 bases and J by 6 bases, leaving 12 bases between them. This chain's CDR3 is CATSGASGNEQFF. The DNA for the CDR3 is TGTGCCACCAGTGGGGCGTCTGGCAATGAGCAGTTCTTC.

This clonotype was detected once. The gene calls are TRBV6-5 and TRBJ2-7; the match to TRBD1 covers 9 bases. CDR1 MNHEY and CDR2 SVGAGI come from the germline V gene. Trimming at V came to 6 bases and at J to 3 bases, leaving 3 bases not matched to a gene. CDR3 length: 13 amino acids. CDR3 amino acids: CASSDRGDYEQYF. Here the CDR3 DNA reads TGTGCCAGCAGCGACAGGGGGGACTACGAGCAGTACTTC.

The chain's CDR3 is CASSKAGILNRGYTF. In DNA, the CDR3 is TGTGCCAGCAGCAAAGCTGGCATCTTGAACAGAGGCTACACCTTC. The chain uses TRBV21-1 and TRBJ1-2. TRBV21-1 is listed as a pseudogene. CDR3 size: 15 residues.

This clonotype was counted at least ten times. The genes are TRBV7-2 and TRBJ2-3; D is possibly TRBD1 (5 bases). Germline CDR1 is SGHTA and CDR2 is FQGNSA. CDR3 size: 15 residues. The germline V and J ends were trimmed by 5 bases and 6 bases, with 18 bases remaining between them. The CDR3 loop is CASSPGHLKGDTQYF. The CDR3 DNA reads as TGTGCCAGCAGCCCTGGACATCTGAAGGGCGATACGCAGTATTTT.

In its sample, this clonotype was seen a few times. This sequence joins TRBV28 and TRBJ2-3; TRBD1 or TRBD2 may be the D gene (6 bases each). The CDR3 extends over 16 amino acids. V was clipped by 5 bases and J by 2 bases, with 17 bases between them. Germline values: CDR1 MDHEN, CDR2 SYDVKM. This chain's CDR3 is CASSTSEGGSTDTQYF. In DNA, the CDR3 is TGTGCCAGCAGTACCTCTGAGGGGGGTTCCACAGATACGCAGTATTTT.

The V gene is TRBV7-3, the J gene TRBJ1-1; TRBD1 is a possible D gene (6 bases). V lost 6 bases, J lost 2 bases, and 10 bases lay in between. The CDR3 extends over 13 amino acids. Germline CDR1 reads SGHTA; CDR2 reads FQGTGA. The CDR3 reads CASRRTDNTEAFF. CDR3 sequence (DNA): TGTGCCAGCAGGAGGACAGATAACACTGAAGCTTTCTTT.

The chain recombines TRBV14 with TRBJ2-2; no clear D gene. CDR1 and CDR2 (germline): SGHDN, FVKESK. V lost 1 base to trimming and J lost 4 bases, with 19 bases between them. This CDR3 is built from 18 residues. The DNA for the CDR3 is TGTGCCAGCAGCCAAGGGGTAGGAGAGTTTGCGAGCACCGGGGAGCTGTTTTTT. This sequence encodes CASSQGVGEFASTGELFF. Looking up the rest from reference TRBV14 and TRBJ2-2 gives the full variable domain: EAGVTQFPSHSVIEKGQTVTLRCDPISGHDNLYWYRRVMGKEIKFLLHFVKESKQDESGMPNNRFLAERTGGTYSTLKVQPAELEDSGVYFCASSQGVGEFASTGELFFGEGSRLTVL.

This clonotype showed up just a few times. This chain joins TRBV5-4 and TRBJ2-7; maybe TRBD2 (5 bases). The CDR3 is 15 amino acids. Trimming shortened V by 4 bases and J by 5 bases, and 19 bases separated the two germline ends. Germline V CDR1 and CDR2: SGHNT, YYREEE (reference sequence). Here the CDR3 reads CASSPRLEAGHEQYF. The CDR3 nucleotides are TGTGCCAGCAGCCCCCGTTTGGAGGCGGGCCACGAGCAGTACTTC.

CDR3 loop: CASSLHSGSSTDTQYF. The CDR3 DNA follows: TGTGCCAGCAGTCTCCATTCGGGGTCTAGCACAGATACGCAGTATTTT. The chain uses TRBV7-3 and TRBJ2-3; D is perhaps TRBD2 (5 bases). This CDR3 has 16 residues. V gave up 6 bases and J gave up 0 bases, with 16 bases separating them. The germline V gene has CDR1 SGHTA and CDR2 FQGTGA.

This clonotype was seen a single time. The rearrangement uses TRBV20-1 and TRBJ2-5; the match to TRBD1 covers 7 bases. Germline V gene data show CDR1 as DFQATT and CDR2 as SNEGSKA (reference sequence). V lost 6 bases to trimming and J lost 3 bases; unmatched junction nucleotides: 7. The CDR3 contains 13 residues. CDR3 in DNA: TGCAGTGCCAATGACAGGGAGAAAGAGACCCAGTACTTC. Amino acids: CSANDREKETQYF.

This chain uses TRBV30 with TRBJ1-4; D is ambiguous. This CDR3 region has 15 residues. Trimming pared 1 base from V and 0 bases from J, leaving 9 bases between. CDR1 and CDR2 from the germline V gene are GTSNPN and SVGIG (reference sequence). CDR3 bases: TGTGCCTGGAGTGGCGCGTGGGCAACTAATGAAAAACTGTTTTTT. Translating it yields CAWSGAWATNEKLFF.

The chain links TRBV28 to TRBJ2-3; unclear D gene. The V end was cut by 1 base, the J end by 4 bases, with 9 bases between. CDR3 length equals 14 residues. Germline V gene sequence: CDR1 MDHEN, CDR2 SYDVKM. CDR3 protein: CASSLSTAADTQYF. CDR3 in DNA: TGTGCCAGCAGTTTATCGACGGCGGCAGATACGCAGTATTTT.

This chain links TRBV4-1 with TRBJ2-1; D could derive from TRBD1 or TRBD2 (5 bases each). Germline V gene sequence: CDR1 MGHRA, CDR2 YSYEKL. Trimming stripped 3 bases from V and 13 bases from J, with 16 bases between. The CDR3 has 13 amino acids. In DNA, the CDR3 is TGCGCCAGCAGCCAGGGACGGTATGAGACCCAGTTCTTC. This encodes CASSQGRYETQFF.

The chain links TRBV2 to TRBJ2-1, with 10 bases aligning to TRBD1. The trim removed 6 bases at V and 13 bases at J, leaving 15 bases unmatched. The CDR3 is made up of 15 amino acids. Germline V gene sequence: CDR1 SNHLY, CDR2 FYNNEI. CDR3 DNA sequence: TGTGCCAGCAGCCCCGGGACAGGGGCGCAACATACTCAGTTCTTC. Its protein product is CASSPGTGAQHTQFF.

The V and J genes are TRBV27 and TRBJ2-2; maybe TRBD2 (5 bases). This CDR3 is 13 amino acids long. Germline assignment: CDR1 MNHEY and CDR2 SMNVEV (reference sequence). Trimming pared 5 bases from V and 3 bases from J, leaving 7 bases between. CDR3: CASSGLYTGELFF. The CDR3 coding sequence is TGTGCCAGCAGTGGACTTTACACCGGGGAGCTGTTTTTT.

This clonotype was counted a few times. The chain combines TRBV5-1 with TRBJ2-7; 8 nucleotides match TRBD2. This CDR3 has 14 amino acids. Germline V gene lookup returns CDR1 SGHRS and CDR2 YFSETQ. Trimming took 5 bases from V and 7 from J; bases not matched to a gene: 11. The CDR3 sequence: CASSLGTRSGEQYF. DNA for the CDR3: TGCGCCAGCAGTCTTGGGACTAGGAGTGGGGAGCAGTACTTC.

This rearrangement joins TRBV5-1 to TRBJ2-5; possibly TRBD1 for D (6 bases). From germline, CDR1 is SGHRS and CDR2 YFSETQ. Trimming took off 5 bases at V and 9 bases at J, with 23 bases between the two ends. The CDR3 has 15 residues. The CDR3 sequence is CASSPGQGKMSPQYF. The CDR3 nucleotides are TGCGCCAGCAGTCCTGGGCAGGGGAAGATGAGCCCCCAGTACTTC.

This clonotype was detected only a few times. V is TRBV6-1 and J is TRBJ1-1; possible D gene TRBD1, 5 bases. V lost 0 bases and J lost 5, with 7 bases in between. This CDR3 spans 13 amino acids. Germline V CDR1 and CDR2: MNHNS, SASEGT. CDR3 sequence: CASSEARGTEAFF. CDR3 nucleotide sequence: TGTGCCAGCAGTGAAGCGAGGGGAACTGAAGCTTTCTTT.

This chain joins TRBV2 and TRBJ2-1, with D possibly TRBD2 on 5 matching bases. The length of the CDR3 is 15 residues. Trimming removed 3 bases at V and 0 bases at J, with 9 bases between. Germline V lookup: CDR1 SNHLY, CDR2 FYNNEI. The CDR3 loop is CASSDRGSSYNEQFF. CDR3 in DNA: TGTGCCAGCAGTGATCGTGGGAGCTCCTACAATGAGCAGTTCTTC. The full variable domain, its missing parts supplied by reference TRBV2 and TRBJ2-1, is EPEVTQTPSHQVTQMGQEVILRCVPISNHLYFYWYRQILGQKVEFLVSFYNNEISEKSEIFDDQFSVERPDGSNFTLKIRSTKLEDSAMYFCASSDRGSSYNEQFFGPGTRLTVL.